These T cell receptor beta chains were read from a single sample in a study of blood T cells in healthy people across ages. TCRdb called the 5' RACE reads again in MiXCR, with one record for every CDR3 protein. This table has about 1,400,000 distinct CDR3 sequences, about 43% appearing once. Sequencing was carried out using blood. The source of these receptors is a young woman in good health. CDR3s include the opening cysteine and the closing phenylalanine or tryptophan. The order of the fields is V gene, CDR3 protein.

TRBV4-1 CASSRGVWLASYEQYF
TRBV4-1 CASSQDRQGLSYGYTF
TRBV7-2 CASSLVVEGLSSYNEQFF
TRBV20-1 CSARAGTSGAYEQYF
TRBV20-1 CSAPSTGIGNQPQHF
TRBV12-3/TRBV12-4 CASRPGPPSADTQYF
TRBV6-1 CASSEKALAGAGETQYF
TRBV2 CARGQDFPNEQYF
TRBV14 CASSFRLAGDNTEAFF
TRBV11-3 CASSFHSTDTQYF
TRBV27 CASSLSPTGPVGGYTF
TRBV10-3 CAISGGRVNTEAFF
TRBV5-1 CASSQSLAGGSYNEQFF
TRBV30 CAWSVLRTSGPSYEQYF
TRBV5-1 CASSSPRTDNPYEQYF
TRBV3-1 CASSQPTGGETQYF
TRBV27 CASSYRAQETQYF
TRBV6-1 CASSEARGVKPEQYF
TRBV6-1 CASSEGHQPGELFF
TRBV29-1 CSVRTGLTYEQYF
TRBV6-5 CASSYSGQGSGNTIYF
TRBV19 CASGPGSRNEKLFF
TRBV30 CAWRNSRYNSPLHF
TRBV6-5 CASSTGGRKETQYF
TRBV27 CASSLSGLAVSYEQYF
TRBV20-1 CSARDLAGGPYEQYF
TRBV6-2/TRBV6-3 CASSYAPKYGYTF
TRBV7-2 CASSFDRGGTEAFF
TRBV7-8 CASGTKDTQYF
TRBV7-9 CATLKSPGQGHNEQFF
TRBV10-3 CAISDSTDTQYF
TRBV25-1 CATVEGNTEAFF
TRBV20-1 CNARDATGGYGYTF